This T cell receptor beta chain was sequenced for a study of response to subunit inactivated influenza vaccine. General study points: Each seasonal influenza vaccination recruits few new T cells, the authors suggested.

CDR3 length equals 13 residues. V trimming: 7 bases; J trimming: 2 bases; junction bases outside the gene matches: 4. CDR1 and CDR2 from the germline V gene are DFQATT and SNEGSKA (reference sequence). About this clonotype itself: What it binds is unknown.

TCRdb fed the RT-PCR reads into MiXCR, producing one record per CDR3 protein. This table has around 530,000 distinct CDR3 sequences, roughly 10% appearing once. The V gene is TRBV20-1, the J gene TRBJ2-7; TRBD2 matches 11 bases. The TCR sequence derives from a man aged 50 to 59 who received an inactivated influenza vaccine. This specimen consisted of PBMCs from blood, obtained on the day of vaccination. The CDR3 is CSGRLAGTYEQYF. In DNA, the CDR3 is TGCAGTGGCAGACTAGCGGGGACCTACGAGCAGTACTTC.